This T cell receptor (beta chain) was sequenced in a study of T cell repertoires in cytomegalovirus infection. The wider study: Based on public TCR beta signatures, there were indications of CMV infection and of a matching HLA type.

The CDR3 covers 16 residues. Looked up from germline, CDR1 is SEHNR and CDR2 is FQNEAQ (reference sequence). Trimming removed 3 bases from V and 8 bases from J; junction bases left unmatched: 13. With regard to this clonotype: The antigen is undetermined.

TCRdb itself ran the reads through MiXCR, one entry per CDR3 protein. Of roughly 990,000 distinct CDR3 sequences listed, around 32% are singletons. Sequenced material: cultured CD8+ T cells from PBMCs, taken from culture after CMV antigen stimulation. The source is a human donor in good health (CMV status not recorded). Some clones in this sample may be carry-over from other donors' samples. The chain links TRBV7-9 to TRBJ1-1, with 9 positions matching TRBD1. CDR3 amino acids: CASSFPTDRGVREAFF. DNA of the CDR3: TGTGCCAGCAGCTTTCCTACGGACAGGGGAGTGAGGGAAGCTTTCTTT.